One T cell receptor (beta chain) is described in this entry. Its specificity is unknown. The data were taken from a study of T cell clusters in autoimmune cytopenias. The CDR3 consists of 15 residues. Germline-derived CDR1 and CDR2 are MDHEN and SYDVKM. Multiplex touch-down PCR amplified TRB using TRB-A and TRB-B pools in one tube. TCRdb reprocessed the multiplex PCR reads and reports one entry per CDR3 protein, with no DNA. The table gives about 3,400 distinct CDR3 sequences; the top ten clones make up 7.2% of it. Study-wide findings and caveats: Active autoimmune hepatitis patients had almost three-fold fewer exclusive TRB clusters than healthy donors.

TRB was amplified from 250 ng of peripheral blood genomic DNA per sample. In addition, the sample was reused for a study of T cell repertoires in aging, cancer and after chemotherapy.

The chain employs TRBV28 and TRBJ2-3; the TCRdb call, TRBD1, lacks DNA for checking. The source is a human donor in good health. Input material: peripheral blood. CDR3 in amino acids: CASSQGALGADTQYF.